This TCR beta chain came from a study of T cell repertoires in cytomegalovirus infection. This clonotype was seen a handful of times. The CDR3 consists of 10 residues. Per germline, CDR1 MDHEN and CDR2 SYDVKM. V lost 10 bases, J lost 7 bases, and 10 bases lay in between. TCRdb itself ran the reads through MiXCR, one entry per CDR3 protein. The table has about 150,000 distinct CDR3 sequences, about 25% seen once. The rearrangement links TRBV28 to TRBJ1-1; D unresolved. The specimen was PBMCs. The sequence came from a human donor in good health (CMV status not recorded). Some clones in this sample may be carry-over from other donors' samples. The CDR3 is CATERVEAFF. The CDR3 DNA follows: TGTGCCACCGAAAGGGTTGAAGCTTTCTTT.